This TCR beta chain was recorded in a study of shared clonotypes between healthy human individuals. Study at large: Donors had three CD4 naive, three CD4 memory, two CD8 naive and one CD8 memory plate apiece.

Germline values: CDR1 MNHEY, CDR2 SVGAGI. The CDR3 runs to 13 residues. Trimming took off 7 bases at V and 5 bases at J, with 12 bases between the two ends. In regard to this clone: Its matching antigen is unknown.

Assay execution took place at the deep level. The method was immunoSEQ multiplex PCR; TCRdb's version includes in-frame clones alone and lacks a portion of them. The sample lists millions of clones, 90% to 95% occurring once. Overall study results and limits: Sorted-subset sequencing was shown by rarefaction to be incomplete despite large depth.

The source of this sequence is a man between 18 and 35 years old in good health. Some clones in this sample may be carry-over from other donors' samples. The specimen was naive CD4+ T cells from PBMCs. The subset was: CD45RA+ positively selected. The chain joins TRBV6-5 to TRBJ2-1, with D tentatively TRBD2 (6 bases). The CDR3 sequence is CASNRWGDNEQFF. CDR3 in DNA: TGTGCCAGCAACCGCTGGGGGGACAATGAGCAGTTCTTC.